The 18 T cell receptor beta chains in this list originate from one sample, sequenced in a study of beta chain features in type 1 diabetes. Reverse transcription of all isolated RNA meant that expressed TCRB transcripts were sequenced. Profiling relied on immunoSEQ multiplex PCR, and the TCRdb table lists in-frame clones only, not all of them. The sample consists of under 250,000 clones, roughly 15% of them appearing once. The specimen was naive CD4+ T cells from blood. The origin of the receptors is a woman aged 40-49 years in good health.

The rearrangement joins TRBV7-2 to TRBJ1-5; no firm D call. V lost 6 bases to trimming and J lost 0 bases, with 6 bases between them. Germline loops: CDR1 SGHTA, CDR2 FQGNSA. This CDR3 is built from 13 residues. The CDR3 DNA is TGTGCCAGCAGGGAGGATAGCAATCAGCCCCAGCATTTT. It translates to CASREDSNQPQHF.

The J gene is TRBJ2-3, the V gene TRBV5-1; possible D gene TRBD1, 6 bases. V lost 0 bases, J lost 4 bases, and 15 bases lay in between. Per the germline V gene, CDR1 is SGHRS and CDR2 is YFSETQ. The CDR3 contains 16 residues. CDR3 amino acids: CASSLAGTPGADTQYF. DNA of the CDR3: TGCGCCAGCAGCTTGGCCGGGACACCGGGCGCAGATACGCAGTATTTT.

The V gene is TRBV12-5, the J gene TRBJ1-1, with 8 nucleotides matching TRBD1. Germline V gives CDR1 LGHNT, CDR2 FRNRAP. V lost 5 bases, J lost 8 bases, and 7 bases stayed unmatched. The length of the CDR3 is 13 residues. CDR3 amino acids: CASGLDRVSEAFF. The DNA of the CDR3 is TGTGCTAGTGGTCTGGACAGGGTTTCGGAAGCTTTCTTT.

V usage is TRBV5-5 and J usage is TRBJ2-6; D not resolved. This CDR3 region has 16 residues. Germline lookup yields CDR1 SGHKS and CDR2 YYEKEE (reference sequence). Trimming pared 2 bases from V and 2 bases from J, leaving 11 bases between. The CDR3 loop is CASSFSIPTGANVLTF. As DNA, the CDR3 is TGTGCCAGCAGCTTTTCAATCCCTACTGGGGCCAACGTCCTGACTTTC.

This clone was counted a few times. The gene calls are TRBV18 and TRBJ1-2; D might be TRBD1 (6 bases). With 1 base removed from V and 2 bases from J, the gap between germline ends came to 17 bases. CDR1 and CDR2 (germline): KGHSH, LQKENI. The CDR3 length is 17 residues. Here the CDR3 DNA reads TGTGCCAGCTCACCACTCTACCCAGGGGACCTAAACTATGGCTACACCTTC. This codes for CASSPLYPGDLNYGYTF.

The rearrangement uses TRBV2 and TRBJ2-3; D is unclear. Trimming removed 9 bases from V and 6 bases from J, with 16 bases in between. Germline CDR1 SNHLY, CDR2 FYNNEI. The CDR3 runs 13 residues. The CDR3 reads CARTPVRRDTQYF. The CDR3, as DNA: TGTGCCAGGACGCCGGTCCGCAGGGATACGCAGTATTTT.

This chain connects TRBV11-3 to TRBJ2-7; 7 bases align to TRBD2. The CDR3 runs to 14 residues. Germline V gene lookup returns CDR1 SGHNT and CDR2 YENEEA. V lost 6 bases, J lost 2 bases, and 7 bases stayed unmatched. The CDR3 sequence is CASSLGGKPYEQYF. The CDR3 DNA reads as TGTGCCAGCAGTCTGGGGGGGAAACCCTACGAGCAGTACTTC.

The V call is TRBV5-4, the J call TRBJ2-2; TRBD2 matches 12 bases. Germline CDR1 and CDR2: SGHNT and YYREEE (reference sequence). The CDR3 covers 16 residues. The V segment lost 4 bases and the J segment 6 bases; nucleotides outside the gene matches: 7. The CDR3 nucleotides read TGTGCCAGCAGCGCAGGGACTAGCGGGCCGGCCGGGGAGCTGTTTTTT. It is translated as CASSAGTSGPAGELFF.

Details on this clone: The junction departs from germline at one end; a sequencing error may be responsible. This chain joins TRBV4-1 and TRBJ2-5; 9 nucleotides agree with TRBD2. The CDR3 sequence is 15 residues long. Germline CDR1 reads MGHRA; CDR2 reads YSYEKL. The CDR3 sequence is CASSQEGGGEHAQYF. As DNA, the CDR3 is TGTGCCAGCAGCCAAGAGGGCGGGGGGGAACATGCCCAGTACTTC.

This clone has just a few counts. In DNA, the CDR3 is TGTGCCAGCAGTGAGCACATGAGGAATGAGCAGTTCTTC. Translating gives CASSEHMRNEQFF. The chain links TRBV25-1 to TRBJ2-1; D is unclear. The CDR3 extends over 13 amino acids. Germline V CDR1 and CDR2: MGHDK, SYGVNS. V was cut by 3 bases and J by 7 bases, with 10 bases left in between.

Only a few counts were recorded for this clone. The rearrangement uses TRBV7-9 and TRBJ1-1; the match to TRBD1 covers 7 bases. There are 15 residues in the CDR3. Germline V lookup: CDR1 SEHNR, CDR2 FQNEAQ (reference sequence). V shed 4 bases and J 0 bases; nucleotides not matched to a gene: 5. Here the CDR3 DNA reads TGTGCCAGCAGCTCGGACAGGTTGGTGAACACTGAAGCTTTCTTT. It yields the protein CASSSDRLVNTEAFF.

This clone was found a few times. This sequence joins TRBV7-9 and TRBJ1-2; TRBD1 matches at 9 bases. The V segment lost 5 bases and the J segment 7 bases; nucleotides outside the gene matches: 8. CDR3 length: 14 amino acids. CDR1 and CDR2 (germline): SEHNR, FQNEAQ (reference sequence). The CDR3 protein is CASSPGQGHFGYTF. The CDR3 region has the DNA TGTGCCAGCAGCCCAGGACAGGGGCATTTTGGCTACACCTTC.

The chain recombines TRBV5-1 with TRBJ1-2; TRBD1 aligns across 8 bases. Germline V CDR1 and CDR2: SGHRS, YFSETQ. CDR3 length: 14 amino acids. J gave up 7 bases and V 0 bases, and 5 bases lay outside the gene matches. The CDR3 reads CASSLAGTGGGYTF. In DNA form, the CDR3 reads TGCGCCAGCAGCTTGGCAGGGACAGGTGGTGGCTACACCTTC.

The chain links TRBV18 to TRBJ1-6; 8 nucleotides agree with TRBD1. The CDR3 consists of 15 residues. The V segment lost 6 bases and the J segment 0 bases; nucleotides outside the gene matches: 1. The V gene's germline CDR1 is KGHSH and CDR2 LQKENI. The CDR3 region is CASSTGGSYNSPLHF. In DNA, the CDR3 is TGTGCCAGCTCCACAGGGGGCTCCTATAATTCACCCCTCCACTTT.

In nucleotides, the CDR3 is TGTGCCAGCAGTCAGGGACAGTCCGGGAGACACGAGCAGTACTTC. It specifies CASSQGQSGRHEQYF. The V and J genes are TRBV28 and TRBJ2-7, with D tentatively TRBD1 (7 bases). V was pared by 5 bases and J by 5 bases, with 19 bases between. CDR3 length: 15 residues. Germline CDR1 and CDR2: MDHEN and SYDVKM. The variable domain in full, with the rest retrieved from reference TRBV28 and TRBJ2-7, is DVKVTQSSRYLVKRTGEKVFLECVQDMDHENMFWYRQDPGLGLRLIYFSYDVKMKEKGDIPEGYSVSREKKERFSLILESASTNQTSMYLCASSQGQSGRHEQYFGPGTRLTVT.

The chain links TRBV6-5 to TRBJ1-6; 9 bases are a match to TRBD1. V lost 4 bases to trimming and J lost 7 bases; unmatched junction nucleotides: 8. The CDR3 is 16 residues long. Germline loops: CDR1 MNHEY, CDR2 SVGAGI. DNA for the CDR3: TGTGCCAGCAGTTTTGCTTCCGGGACAGGGAATTCACCCCTCCACTTT. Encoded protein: CASSFASGTGNSPLHF.

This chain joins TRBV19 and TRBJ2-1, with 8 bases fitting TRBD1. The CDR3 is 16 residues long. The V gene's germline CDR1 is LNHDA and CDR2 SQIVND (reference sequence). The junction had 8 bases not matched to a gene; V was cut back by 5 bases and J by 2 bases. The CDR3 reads CASSFGQGGPYNEQFF. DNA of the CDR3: TGTGCCAGTAGTTTCGGACAGGGTGGTCCCTACAATGAGCAGTTCTTC.

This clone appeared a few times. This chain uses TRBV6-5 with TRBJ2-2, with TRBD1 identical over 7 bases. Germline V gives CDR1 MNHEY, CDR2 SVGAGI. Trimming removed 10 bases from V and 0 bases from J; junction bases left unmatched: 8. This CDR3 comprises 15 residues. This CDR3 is CATLRQGSNTGELFF. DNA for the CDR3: TGTGCCACGCTTCGACAGGGATCGAACACCGGGGAGCTGTTTTTT.